This TCR beta chain came from a study of blood T cell repertoires in COVID-19. V lost 8 bases to trimming and J lost 5 bases; unmatched junction nucleotides: 10. In germline, CDR1 is MNHNY, CDR2 SVGAGI (reference sequence). The CDR3 consists of 14 residues. Libraries were prepared by immunoSEQ multiplex PCR; TCRdb keeps only in-frame clonotypes and omits some of them. The sample consists of about 480,000 clones, approximately 92% of them appearing once. This chain uses TRBV6-6 with TRBJ2-5; the match to TRBD1 covers 8 bases. Specimen: peripheral blood. The origin of this receptor is a man aged 18 to 30 with COVID-19, enrolled during active disease. This CDR3 is CASVGTGRVETQYF. CDR3 bases: TGTGCCAGCGTAGGGACAGGAAGAGTGGAGACCCAGTACTTC.